Included here is one TCR beta chain sequence, with context. Its antigen remains unidentified. Per-base quality was not reported, and no clone a single base away is much larger than it. In this study, focal radiation therapy paired with CTLA-4 blockade (ipilimumab) was tested in patients who had chemo-refractory metastatic non-small-cell lung cancer. This specimen belongs to a study of radiotherapy plus CTLA-4 blockade in lung cancer (dated by TCRdb to 2017 to 2018). Background on the whole study: Among the enrolled patients, under 20% had an objective response, and roughly 30% reached disease control.

General findings and caveats noted by the study authors: TCR clones derived from tumors expanded in peripheral blood after treatment with radiotherapy and ipilimumab. The strongest predictors of response, as reported, were early dynamic changes in blood T cell clones along with a rise in serum interferon-beta after radiation.

The method behind the library was the immunoSEQ multiplex PCR assay. TCRdb limited this immuneACCESS table to in-frame rearrangements with V and J called. A share of clones is missing; checked studies link under half to unresolved V genes, and the rest is unexplained. In this sample the table shows 40,000 to 50,000 clones, approximately 78% of which occur a single time. Of the sample, 2.5% to 3.5% falls within the top ten clones. After removal of 2 bases from V and 7 bases from J, the junction retains 6 bases not matched to a gene. CDR1 and CDR2 are drawn from the germline V gene: SGHVS, FNYEAQ. Including the terminal cysteine and phenylalanine, the CDR3 comprises 15 residues. Kept here is only the CDR3 DNA, which spans 45 bases and is read in frame from base 1.

This clonotype originated in a human donor with non-small cell lung cancer who had stable disease on radiotherapy plus ipilimumab. The material was peripheral blood, obtained from a patient treated with radiotherapy plus ipilimumab. Here the chain combines TRBV7-6 and TRBJ2-1, and 9 junction bases match TRBD2. The CDR3 protein: CASSLRAGGRNEQFF. The DNA is as follows: TGTGCCAGCAGCTTACGAGCGGGAGGAAGGAATGAGCAGTTCTTC.